The 23 T cell receptor beta chains given below trace back to one sample, sequenced in a study of cytomegalovirus exposure and HLA in healthy donors. Primers included in the PCR were 60 Vbeta and 13 Jbeta primers. Sequencing was performed with immunoSEQ multiplex PCR; in TCRdb, only in-frame clones are kept and a portion is missing. The sample lists 120,000 or so clones, over 70% occurring once. The sequenced sample was PBMCs. These receptors came from a female donor in good health and CMV-seronegative.

The J gene is TRBJ2-3, the V gene TRBV19, with D possibly TRBD2 on 7 matching bases. With 9 bases removed from V and 0 bases from J, the gap between germline ends came to 13 bases. The germline gives CDR1 LNHDA, CDR2 SQIVND (reference sequence). The CDR3 loop spans 14 amino acids. The CDR3 nucleotides read TGTGCCAGCGCCAAGGGGGGGAGCACAGATACGCAGTATTTT. Its protein is CASAKGGSTDTQYF. Based on the CDR3 plus reference TRBV19 and TRBJ2-3, the full variable domain is DGGITQSPKYLFRKEGQNVTLSCEQNLNHDAMYWYRQDPGQGLRLIYYSQIVNDFQKGDIAEGYSVSREKKESFPLTVTSAQKNPTAFYLCASAKGGSTDTQYFGPGTRLTVL.

This sequence joins TRBV11-2 and TRBJ2-7; weak D call: TRBD1 (5 bases). Germline-derived CDR1 and CDR2 are SGHAT and FQNNGV. The CDR3 runs 13 residues. Trimming took off 4 bases at V and 3 bases at J, with 10 bases between the two ends. CDR3 DNA: TGTGCCAGCAGCTCCACAGGAGTCTACGAGCAGTACTTC. Protein product: CASSSTGVYEQYF.

V is TRBV4-1 and J is TRBJ1-2; TRBD1 agrees at 10 bases. Germline V gene sequence: CDR1 MGHRA, CDR2 YSYEKL. The CDR3 runs 15 residues. The V segment lost 3 bases and the J segment 4 bases; nucleotides outside the gene matches: 5. The CDR3 loop is CASSQGDRGVYGYTF. As DNA, the CDR3 is TGCGCCAGCAGCCAGGGGGACAGGGGAGTCTATGGCTACACCTTC.

This clone has just a few counts. The chain uses TRBV28 and TRBJ1-5, with TRBD1 identical over 7 bases. Germline CDR1 reads MDHEN; CDR2 reads SYDVKM. The CDR3 totals 15 residues. V lost 5 bases and J lost 4; bases outside the gene matches: 8. Written as DNA, the CDR3 is TGTGCCAGCAGTACATATGCGACAGGGAATCAGCCCCAGCATTTT. Amino acids: CASSTYATGNQPQHF.

V gene TRBV6-5 combines with J gene TRBJ1-4; D might be TRBD1 (5 bases). The germline V gene encodes CDR1 MNHEY and CDR2 SVGAGI. The CDR3 has 13 residues. V dropped 6 bases and J dropped 5 bases, with 10 bases sitting between them. The CDR3 loop is CASSRTRNEKLFF. DNA for the CDR3: TGTGCCAGCAGCCGGACAAGAAATGAAAAACTGTTTTTT.

V is TRBV28 and J is TRBJ1-5; 9 bases fit TRBD1. Germline values: CDR1 MDHEN, CDR2 SYDVKM. Germline trimming cut 5 bases from V and 6 bases from J; bases unmatched to any gene: 8. The CDR3 totals 15 residues. The CDR3 here is CASSPTGTGFQPQHF. In nucleotides, the CDR3 is TGTGCCAGCAGTCCAACCGGGACAGGGTTTCAGCCCCAGCATTTT.

This chain links TRBV14 with TRBJ2-5; possibly TRBD1 for D (5 bases). Germline assignment: CDR1 SGHDN and CDR2 FVKESK. The CDR3 is 17 residues long. The ends were cut back, 1 base at V and 1 base at J, with 16 bases in the middle. Written as DNA, the CDR3 is TGTGCCAGCAGCCAAGGGCTTGGGGCCCTTCCCCAAGAGACCCAGTACTTC. Residues: CASSQGLGALPQETQYF.

The chain combines TRBV5-1 with TRBJ2-1; TRBD2 aligns across 13 bases. CDR3 length: 17 amino acids. V dropped 4 bases and J dropped 3; count of bases not matched to a gene: 7. CDR1 is SGHRS and CDR2 is YFSETQ in the germline V gene. CDR3 residues: CASSTGLAGILYNEQFF. CDR3 nucleotides: TGCGCCAGCAGCACGGGACTAGCGGGAATCCTCTACAATGAGCAGTTCTTC.

The chain uses TRBV19 and TRBJ1-1; D is uncertain. CDR1 and CDR2 (germline): LNHDA, SQIVND (reference sequence). The CDR3 sequence is 13 residues long. Trimming cost V 4 bases and J 5 bases, with 11 bases left between them. In nucleotides, the CDR3 is TGTGCCAGTAGTACCCTAGTTCTTACTGAAGCTTTCTTT. Translating it yields CASSTLVLTEAFF. The complete variable domain, with remaining parts taken from reference TRBV19 and TRBJ1-1, reads DGGITQSPKYLFRKEGQNVTLSCEQNLNHDAMYWYRQDPGQGLRLIYYSQIVNDFQKGDIAEGYSVSREKKESFPLTVTSAQKNPTAFYLCASSTLVLTEAFFGQGTRLTVV.

The chain couples TRBV18 to TRBJ1-3, with D unresolved. Deletions cut 0 bases from V and 4 bases from J, with 13 bases between. The CDR3 has 16 residues. Looked up from germline, CDR1 is KGHSH and CDR2 is LQKENI. CDR3 bases: TGTGCCAGCTCACCACCGACGCCTCCGAGGGGAAACACCATATATTTT. Its translation: CASSPPTPPRGNTIYF.

The rearrangement links TRBV7-9 to TRBJ2-2, with 10 bases lining up with TRBD2. Germline trimming cut 1 base from V and 4 bases from J; bases unmatched to any gene: 3. Germline CDR1 is SEHNR and CDR2 is FQNEAQ (reference sequence). This CDR3 spans 16 amino acids. The chain's CDR3 is CASSLEREGPTGELFF. As DNA, the CDR3 is TGTGCCAGCAGCTTAGAGCGGGAGGGCCCCACCGGGGAGCTGTTTTTT.

This clone has just one count. V is TRBV6-1 and J is TRBJ2-6, with 11 bases lining up with TRBD1. V lost 4 bases and J lost 4; bases outside the gene matches: 6. The CDR3 contains 17 residues. Per germline, CDR1 MNHNS and CDR2 SASEGT. The CDR3 loop reads CASSGTGGVVGANVLTF. CDR3 sequence (DNA): TGTGCCAGCAGTGGGACAGGGGGCGTGGTAGGGGCCAACGTCCTGACTTTC.

This clone was seen a few times. The J gene is TRBJ1-1, the V gene TRBV28; D is undetermined. This CDR3 is built from 15 residues. V was pared by 5 bases and J by 11 bases, with 24 bases between. Per the germline V gene, CDR1 is MDHEN and CDR2 is SYDVKM. DNA for the CDR3: TGTGCCAGCAGTCTTCGGGTGGGAGGGAGGCATGACGCTTTCTTT. This codes for CASSLRVGGRHDAFF.

The chain couples TRBV14 to TRBJ1-4; D gene ambiguous. Germline lookup yields CDR1 SGHDN and CDR2 FVKESK. The CDR3 is made up of 14 amino acids. Trimming cost V 1 base and J 4 bases, with 7 bases left between them. CDR3 bases: TGTGCCAGCAGCCAAGGTTTTATTAATGAAAAACTGTTTTTT. Translating it yields CASSQGFINEKLFF.

The gene calls are TRBV5-4 and TRBJ1-2; D is possibly TRBD1 (5 bases). Looked up from germline, CDR1 is SGHNT and CDR2 is YYREEE (reference sequence). The CDR3 runs 15 residues. The V gene lost 0 bases and the J gene lost 8 bases, with 17 bases spanning the gap. CDR3 DNA: TGTGCCAGCAGCTTGGGGGGAGTAGGGGAGGGCGGCTACACCTTC. It translates to CASSLGGVGEGGYTF.

V and J are TRBV28 and TRBJ2-5; 9 bases are shared with TRBD2. The V segment lost 2 bases and the J segment 0 bases; nucleotides outside the gene matches: 4. This CDR3 region has 16 residues. Germline values: CDR1 MDHEN, CDR2 SYDVKM. In DNA form, the CDR3 reads TGTGCCAGCAGTTTACTGGCTAGCGGGAACCAAGAGACCCAGTACTTC. Translated, it gives CASSLLASGNQETQYF.

The chain recombines TRBV7-9 with TRBJ2-7, with a possible D match to TRBD1 (6 bases). Trimming left V 4 bases short and J 2 bases short, with 18 bases between. The CDR3 sequence is 16 residues long. The V gene's germline CDR1 is SEHNR and CDR2 FQNEAQ (reference sequence). The CDR3 region is CASSSPMSGEPYEQYF. The DNA of the CDR3 is TGTGCCAGCAGCTCCCCCATGTCAGGGGAGCCCTACGAGCAGTACTTC.

This clone has at least ten counts. The V call is TRBV6-4, the J call TRBJ2-1; 10 bases agree with TRBD2. The CDR3 runs to 15 residues. Germline V gene data show CDR1 as MRHNA and CDR2 as SNTAGT. The V segment lost 5 bases and the J segment 8 bases; nucleotides outside the gene matches: 9. The CDR3 sequence: CASSLSGGAEDEQFF. In DNA form, the CDR3 reads TGTGCCAGCAGTCTCAGCGGGGGGGCGGAAGATGAGCAGTTCTTC.

This sequence joins TRBV30 and TRBJ2-3, with TRBD2 matching 8 bases. V lost 2 bases to trimming and J lost 0 bases; unmatched junction nucleotides: 10. The CDR3 totals 17 residues. CDR1 GTSNPN and CDR2 SVGIG come from the germline V gene (reference sequence). CDR3 bases: TGTGCCTGGAGTACCACGGGGGGGGCCGTAAGCACAGATACGCAGTATTTT. Its translation: CAWSTTGGAVSTDTQYF.

This chain links TRBV18 with TRBJ2-5, with D possibly TRBD1 on 6 matching bases. Germline CDR1 is KGHSH and CDR2 is LQKENI. The CDR3 runs to 14 residues. The germline V and J ends were trimmed by 2 bases and 7 bases, with 14 bases remaining between them. The CDR3 sequence: CASSPSGTRGTQYF. The CDR3 DNA sequence: TGTGCCAGCTCACCATCCGGGACAAGGGGGACCCAGTACTTC. The full variable domain, rest sourced from reference TRBV18 and TRBJ2-5, is NAGVMQNPRHLVRRRGQEARLRCSPMKGHSHVYWYRQLPEEGLKFMVYLQKENIIDESGMPKERFSAEFPKEGPSILRIQQVVRGDSAAYFCASSPSGTRGTQYFGPGTRLLVL.

CDR3 bases: TGCGCCAGCAGCTTGGAAAAAAGACTAGCGGGGGGGTCAGATACGCAGTATTTT. It encodes CASSLEKRLAGGSDTQYF. J is TRBJ2-3 and V is TRBV5-1; 14 bases line up with TRBD2. This CDR3 has 18 amino acids. With V trimmed by 0 bases and J by 4 bases, 7 bases remained unmatched. Germline V CDR1 and CDR2: SGHRS, YFSETQ.

V and J are TRBV9 and TRBJ1-2, with 7 bases identical to TRBD1. The germline gives CDR1 SGDLS, CDR2 YYNGEE. This CDR3 has 13 residues. The junction had 7 bases not matched to a gene; V was cut back by 3 bases and J by 8 bases. Here the CDR3 DNA reads TGTGCCAGCAGCGACGACAGGGAAGAAGGCTACACCTTC. Its translation: CASSDDREEGYTF.

This clone was observed a handful of times. This chain connects TRBV28 to TRBJ1-4; no definite D call. Trimming removed 4 bases at V and 8 bases at J, with 8 bases between. The germline V gene has CDR1 MDHEN and CDR2 SYDVKM. This CDR3 contains 12 residues. The DNA of the CDR3 is TGTGCCAGCAGTTCGGTCAGGGAAAAACTGTTTTTT. Translated, it gives CASSSVREKLFF. The variable domain in full, completed from reference TRBV28 and TRBJ1-4, reads DVKVTQSSRYLVKRTGEKVFLECVQDMDHENMFWYRQDPGLGLRLIYFSYDVKMKEKGDIPEGYSVSREKKERFSLILESASTNQTSMYLCASSSVREKLFFGSGTQLSVL.